Below, 32 T cell receptor beta chains from the same sample are listed, as sequenced in a study of T cells in Graves' hyperthyroidism and ophthalmopathy. It was RNA transcripts that yielded the amplified TCR beta CDR3 regions. With the HTBI primer set, the TCR CDR3 went through a first round of RT-PCR. TCRdb re-analysed the multiplex PCR reads in MiXCR, keeping a single row per CDR3 protein. Of about 840,000 distinct CDR3 sequences listed, around 39% are singletons. The source material was blood. These receptors were taken from a man younger than 35 with Graves' hyperthyroidism.

This clonotype came up a few times. This may arise from a read error, as a much more abundant clone is one base away. The chain joins TRBV29-1 to TRBJ2-2; D not certain. The CDR3 length is 12 residues. Trimming shortened V by 4 bases and J by 0 bases, and 3 bases separated the two germline ends. Germline V gene lookup returns CDR1 SQVTM and CDR2 ANQGSEA. The CDR3 DNA is TGCAGCGTTGCCCCGAACACCGGGGAGCTGTTTTTT. Its translation: CSVAPNTGELFF.

This sequence joins TRBV5-1 and TRBJ2-6; D is uncertain. In germline, CDR1 is SGHRS, CDR2 YFSETQ. V lost 1 base to trimming and J lost 0 bases, with 8 bases between them. The CDR3 spans 16 residues. The CDR3 reads CASSLTDHSGANVLTF. The CDR3 bases are TGCGCCAGCAGCTTGACTGACCACTCTGGGGCCAACGTCCTGACTTTC. The variable domain in full, completed from reference TRBV5-1 and TRBJ2-6, reads KAGVTQTPRYLIKTRGQQVTLSCSPISGHRSVSWYQQTPGQGLQFLFEYFSETQRNKGNFPGRFSGRQFSNSRSEMNVSTLELGDSALYLCASSLTDHSGANVLTFGAGSRLTVL.

V gene TRBV20-1 combines with J gene TRBJ2-2, with D possibly being TRBD2 (5 bases). Trimming cost V 0 bases and J 7 bases, with 18 bases left between them. This CDR3 comprises 16 residues. Germline values: CDR1 DFQATT, CDR2 SNEGSKA (reference sequence). The chain's CDR3 is CSARDWANHSDGELFF. CDR3 bases: TGCAGTGCTAGAGATTGGGCCAACCATAGCGACGGGGAGCTGTTTTTT.

About this clonotype itself: The conserved final phenylalanine or tryptophan is absent from the CDR3, which likely points to a read error. The rearrangement links TRBV12-5 to TRBJ1-6, with a possible D match to TRBD1 (6 bases). Germline-derived CDR1 and CDR2 are LGHNT and FRNRAP. V lost 6 bases and J 8 bases, leaving 8 bases between the germline ends. This CDR3 is 12 amino acids long. The CDR3 DNA sequence: TGTGCTAGTGGCAACAGGGATTCACCCCTCCACCTT. As protein: CASGNRDSPLHL.

For this clonotype: An end of the junction does not agree with germline; a read error may underlie this. The chain employs TRBV5-1 and TRBJ2-7; D is tentatively TRBD1 or TRBD2 (5 bases each). The CDR3 totals 15 residues. Germline V CDR1 and CDR2: SGHRS, YFSETQ. The DNA for the CDR3 is TGTGCCAGCAGCTCGCTACCGGGACCCCCGTACGAGCAGTACTTC. The encoded protein is CASSSLPGPPYEQYF.

This clonotype was recorded a few times. The chain is built from TRBV2 and TRBJ2-7, with 7 bases matching TRBD1. The CDR3 is made up of 13 amino acids. CDR1 SNHLY and CDR2 FYNNEI come from the germline V gene. V lost 8 bases, J lost 4 bases, and 8 bases stayed unmatched. CDR3 residues: CASSGQAAYEQYF. The CDR3 region has the DNA TGTGCCAGCTCCGGACAGGCGGCATACGAGCAGTACTTC.

The chain couples TRBV10-3 to TRBJ2-3, with D tentatively TRBD2 (5 bases). The V end lost 10 bases, the J end lost 0 bases, and 14 bases lay between the germline ends. Germline lookup yields CDR1 ENHRY and CDR2 SYGVKD. CDR3 length: 14 amino acids. The CDR3 DNA follows: TGTGCCACCCCGAGGGCTCCGAGCACAGATACGCAGTATTTT. Translation gives CATPRAPSTDTQYF.

Comment on this clonotype: A much larger clone lies a single base off, so this may be a read error. This chain joins TRBV7-9 and TRBJ2-7; D gene unclear. Germline lookup yields CDR1 SEHNR and CDR2 FQNEAQ (reference sequence). Trimming took 3 bases from V and 3 from J, leaving 9 bases between them. The CDR3 has 13 residues. The CDR3 loop is CASSFPGVYEQYF. The CDR3 bases are TGTGCCAGCAGCTTCCCCGGCGTCTACGAGCAGTACTTC.

The chain is built from TRBV25-1 and TRBJ1-2, with D possibly matching TRBD1 (5 bases). The CDR3 consists of 11 residues. Germline V gives CDR1 MGHDK, CDR2 SYGVNS. CDR3 sequence (DNA): TGTGCTCCTGGGGGGGGCTATGGCTACACCTTC. This translates into CAPGGGYGYTF.

V is TRBV4-3 and J is TRBJ2-7, with TRBD1 matching 9 bases. This CDR3 is built from 16 residues. The V segment lost 0 bases and the J segment 2 bases; nucleotides outside the gene matches: 5. The germline V gene encodes CDR1 LGHNA and CDR2 YSLEER. The CDR3 here is CASSQEDGTGTYEQYF. In nucleotides, the CDR3 is TGCGCCAGCAGCCAAGAAGATGGGACAGGGACCTACGAGCAGTACTTC.

The chain recombines TRBV2 with TRBJ1-2; no clear D gene. This CDR3 comprises 11 residues. CDR1 SNHLY and CDR2 FYNNEI come from the germline V gene. V dropped 6 bases and J dropped 7 bases, with 9 bases sitting between them. The CDR3 DNA reads as TGTGCCAGCAGCCGGACGAGTGGCTACACCTTC. This codes for CASSRTSGYTF.

This clonotype has just one count. A single base separates this from a much larger clone, so it may be a read error. The rearrangement joins TRBV7-8 to TRBJ2-5; possibly TRBD1 for D (6 bases). CDR3 length: 14 amino acids. Germline loops: CDR1 SGHVS, CDR2 FQNEAQ. V was clipped by 6 bases and J by 2 bases, with 13 bases between them. The chain's CDR3 is CASSPQGHQETQYF. For the CDR3, the DNA is TGTGCCAGCAGTCCCCAGGGACATCAAGAGACCCAGTACTTC.

The CDR3 loop reads CASSFGGVQETQYF. DNA of the CDR3: TGTGCCAGCAGCTTCGGGGGAGTCCAAGAGACCCAGTACTTC. The genes are TRBV5-5 and TRBJ2-5, with a possible D match to TRBD2 (6 bases). The V gene's germline CDR1 is SGHKS and CDR2 YYEKEE (reference sequence). The V end was cut by 2 bases, the J end by 1 base, with 9 bases between. CDR3 length: 14 residues.

The genes are TRBV19 and TRBJ1-4; 9 bases are shared with TRBD1. The V gene's germline CDR1 is LNHDA and CDR2 SQIVND (reference sequence). This CDR3 is 15 amino acids long. J was trimmed by 8 bases and V by 6 bases; bases with no gene match: 10. CDR3 loop: CASRDRGGKREKLFF. DNA of the CDR3: TGTGCCAGTAGGGACAGGGGTGGAAAGAGAGAAAAACTGTTTTTT.

The chain carries TRBV10-3 and TRBJ1-5, with D possibly matching TRBD1 (6 bases). The CDR3 is 12 residues long. The germline V and J ends were trimmed by 2 bases and 9 bases, with 8 bases remaining between them. Per germline, CDR1 ENHRY and CDR2 SYGVKD. The CDR3 loop reads CAISEPTGPQHF. The CDR3 bases are TGTGCCATCAGTGAGCCGACAGGGCCCCAGCATTTT.

This clonotype was seen ten or more times. The chain has TRBV6-5 and TRBJ1-2; D uncertain. The CDR3 sequence is 11 residues long. V was pared by 5 bases and J by 6 bases, with 7 bases between. CDR1 is MNHEY and CDR2 is SVGAGI in the germline V gene. The CDR3 nucleotides read TGTGCCAGCAGTACCAGGCATGGCTACACCTTC. It specifies CASSTRHGYTF.

The chain uses TRBV29-1 and TRBJ1-1; 7 nucleotides align to TRBD1. The V segment lost 2 bases and the J segment 5 bases; nucleotides outside the gene matches: 8. Germline V gene data show CDR1 as SQVTM and CDR2 as ANQGSEA. CDR3 length: 14 amino acids. The CDR3 DNA is TGCAGCGTTGAAAGGGGGCAGGGAAGGACTGAAGCTTTCTTT. Translation: CSVERGQGRTEAFF. Full variable domain (missing parts from reference TRBV29-1 and TRBJ1-1): SAVISQKPSRDICQRGTSLTIQCQVDSQVTMMFWYRQQPGQSLTLIATANQGSEATYESGFVIDKFPISRPNLTFSTLTVSNMSPEDSSIYLCSVERGQGRTEAFFGQGTRLTVV.

About this clonotype: This may be a read error, as it is one base from a much larger clone. The J gene is TRBJ1-2, the V gene TRBV24-1, with D unclear. This CDR3 is built from 14 residues. Germline-derived CDR1 and CDR2 are KGHDR and SFDVKD. The CDR3 region is CATCDSTKTGGYTF. The CDR3 coding sequence is TGTGCCACCTGTGATTCAACGAAAACCGGTGGCTACACCTTC.

Of note for this clonotype: Here the CDR3 omits its conserved ending phenylalanine or tryptophan, so a read error is the likely source. V is TRBV2 and J is TRBJ2-7, with 7 positions matching TRBD2. CDR1 SNHLY and CDR2 FYNNEI come from the germline V gene. The CDR3 spans 13 residues. The V gene end was trimmed by 8 bases and the J gene end by 2 bases; junction bases not matched to a gene: 6. The DNA for the CDR3 is TGTGCCAGCGGGGGGGGATTAACCTACGAGCAGTACCTC. This codes for CASGGGLTYEQYL.

The rearrangement joins TRBV11-2 to TRBJ2-6, with 14 bases that match TRBD2. The germline V gene has CDR1 SGHAT and CDR2 FQNNGV. Trimming took 2 bases from V and 4 from J; bases not matched to a gene: 7. This CDR3 has 19 amino acids. The CDR3 DNA reads as TGTGCCAGCAGCTTATCTGGGACTAGCGGGAGCGTAGGGGCCAACGTCCTGACTTTC. Translation gives CASSLSGTSGSVGANVLTF.

There are a few counts of this clonotype. This rearrangement joins TRBV4-3 to TRBJ2-5, with D uncertain. The germline V gene has CDR1 LGHNA and CDR2 YSLEER. V was shortened by 0 bases and J by 6 bases, with 8 bases between the two germline ends. The CDR3 runs 13 residues. The CDR3 loop is CASSQEDGQTQYF. DNA for the CDR3: TGCGCCAGCAGCCAAGAAGATGGGCAGACCCAGTACTTC.

This clonotype showed up just a few times. One end of the junction does not line up with germline, which may come from a read error. The chain recombines TRBV10-3 with TRBJ1-1; D is unresolved. The V gene's germline CDR1 is ENHRY and CDR2 SYGVKD. The CDR3 is 14 residues long. CDR3 DNA: TGTGCCAGCAGTTACGGGGTCCCGAACACTGAAGCTTTCTTT. Protein product: CASSYGVPNTEAFF.

This clonotype was picked up many times. The chain uses TRBV19 and TRBJ1-1, with D tentatively TRBD1 (5 bases). Germline CDR1 LNHDA, CDR2 SQIVND (reference sequence). The V end lost 4 bases, the J end lost 3 bases, and 18 bases lay between the germline ends. The CDR3 runs 16 residues. Written as DNA, the CDR3 is TGTGCCAGTAGTACGCCCCGTGGGGCATCGGACACTGAAGCTTTCTTT. This translates into CASSTPRGASDTEAFF.

V is TRBV25-1 and J is TRBJ1-1; 8 positions match TRBD1. Trimming took 7 bases from V and 1 from J; bases not matched to a gene: 5. CDR1 and CDR2 from the germline V gene are MGHDK and SYGVNS. The CDR3 is made up of 14 amino acids. In nucleotides, the CDR3 is TGTGCCAGCAAGCGGACAGGGAAGAACACTGAAGCTTTCTTT. Translation gives CASKRTGKNTEAFF.

This clonotype was picked up a small number of times. The chain is built from TRBV13 and TRBJ2-2, with TRBD2 matching over 8 bases. CDR1 and CDR2 from the germline V gene are PRHDT and FYEKMQ (reference sequence). Trimming at V came to 5 bases and at J to 2 bases, leaving 7 bases not matched to a gene. There are 16 residues in the CDR3. This CDR3 is CASSRSGGLNTGELFF. The DNA for the CDR3 is TGTGCCAGCAGCAGGAGCGGGGGACTAAACACCGGGGAGCTGTTTTTT. The whole variable domain, remainder taken from reference TRBV13 and TRBJ2-2, is AAGVIQSPRHLIKEKRETATLKCYPIPRHDTVYWYQQGPGQDPQFLISFYEKMQSDKGSIPDRFSAQQFSDYHSELNMSSLELGDSALYFCASSRSGGLNTGELFFGEGSRLTVL.

This clonotype was counted many times. The chain employs TRBV20-1 and TRBJ1-6, with D possibly TRBD1 on 5 matching bases. Germline assignment: CDR1 DFQATT and CDR2 SNEGSKA (reference sequence). The CDR3 spans 13 residues. Trimming cost V 1 base and J 12 bases, with 13 bases left between them. The CDR3 loop reads CSARVGPGGPLHF. CDR3 bases: TGCAGTGCTAGAGTCGGACCTGGGGGACCCCTCCACTTT.

CDR3 bases: TGTGCCAGCAGCCCAGGATATGGGGAATTTCAGCCCCAGCATTTT. Its protein product is CASSPGYGEFQPQHF. The J gene is TRBJ1-5, the V gene TRBV7-9; no definite D call. The CDR3 runs to 15 residues. V lost 5 bases and J lost 6, with 17 bases in between. Per germline, CDR1 SEHNR and CDR2 FQNEAQ (reference sequence). Full variable domain (remainder filled in from reference TRBV7-9 and TRBJ1-5): DTGVSQNPRHKITKRGQNVTFRCDPISEHNRLYWYRQTLGQGPEFLTYFQNEAQLEKSRLLSDRFSAERPKGSFSTLEIQRTEQGDSAMYLCASSPGYGEFQPQHFGDGTRLSIL.

This chain links TRBV2 with TRBJ1-3, with D perhaps TRBD1 (6 bases). Trimming removed 3 bases at V and 2 bases at J, with 11 bases between. Germline CDR1 is SNHLY and CDR2 is FYNNEI. The CDR3 totals 15 residues. The CDR3 spells CASSEGKGAGNTIYF. As DNA, the CDR3 is TGTGCCAGCAGTGAGGGTAAGGGGGCTGGAAACACCATATATTTT.

This chain connects TRBV11-2 to TRBJ2-5, with no clear D. CDR1 and CDR2 from the germline V gene are SGHAT and FQNNGV. Deletions cut 5 bases from V and 3 bases from J, with 10 bases between. This CDR3 comprises 13 residues. CDR3 nucleotide sequence: TGTGCCAGCAGCCCCCGGGCCGAAGAGACCCAGTACTTC. It encodes CASSPRAEETQYF.

This clonotype occurred many times. V and J are TRBV12-3 or TRBV12-4 and TRBJ2-7; 7 positions match TRBD1. Germline trimming cut 7 bases from V and 4 bases from J; bases unmatched to any gene: 1. CDR3 length: 11 amino acids. The CDR3 region is CASTGGYEQYF. The CDR3 nucleotides are TGTGCCAGCACAGGGGGATACGAGCAGTACTTC.

This clonotype was counted a few times. The chain couples TRBV12-3 or TRBV12-4 to TRBJ2-7; D gene uncertain. V lost 2 bases, J lost 3 bases, and 8 bases lay in between. The CDR3 totals 13 residues. The CDR3 region is CASSLSLHYEQYF. The CDR3 DNA is TGTGCCAGCAGTTTAAGTCTGCACTACGAGCAGTACTTC.

This sequence joins TRBV24-1 and TRBJ2-5; 8 bases fit TRBD2. V trimming: 3 bases; J trimming: 5 bases; junction bases outside the gene matches: 10. The CDR3 runs 16 residues. Germline loops: CDR1 KGHDR, CDR2 SFDVKD. This CDR3 is CATSDRSGSSLETQYF. Here the CDR3 DNA reads TGTGCCACCAGTGATAGGAGCGGGAGTTCTTTGGAGACCCAGTACTTC.